This T cell receptor (beta chain) was observed in a study of T cell responses to AZD1222 COVID-19 vaccine. The ends lost 10 bases at V and 1 base at J; junction bases unmatched: 12. The germline V gene has CDR1 SGHVS and CDR2 FQNEAQ. The CDR3 is 17 amino acids. Assay: immunoSEQ multiplex PCR; the TCRdb copy retains only in-frame clones and omits some. The data show about 83,000 clones, around 89% seen once. The origin of this receptor is an adult in good health. The chain links TRBV7-8 to TRBJ2-2; 10 positions match TRBD1. The sample was peripheral blood, taken on day 0 of MenACWY control vaccination. The CDR3 DNA is TGTGCCACTCCCTGGAGACAGGGGGCTGGGAACACCGGGGAGCTGTTTTTT. It codes for CATPWRQGAGNTGELFF.